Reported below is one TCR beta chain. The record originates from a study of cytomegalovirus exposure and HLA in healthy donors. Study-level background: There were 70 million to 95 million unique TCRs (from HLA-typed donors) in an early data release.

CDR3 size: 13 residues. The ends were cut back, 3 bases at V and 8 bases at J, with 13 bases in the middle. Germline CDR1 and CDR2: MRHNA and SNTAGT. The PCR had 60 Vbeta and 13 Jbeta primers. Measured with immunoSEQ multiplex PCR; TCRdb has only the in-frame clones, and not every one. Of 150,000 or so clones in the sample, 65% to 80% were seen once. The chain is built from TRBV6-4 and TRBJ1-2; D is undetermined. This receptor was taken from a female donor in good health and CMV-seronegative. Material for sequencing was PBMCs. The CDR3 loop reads CASSEEGFKGYTF. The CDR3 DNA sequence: TGTGCCAGCAGTGAGGAGGGATTCAAGGGCTACACCTTC.